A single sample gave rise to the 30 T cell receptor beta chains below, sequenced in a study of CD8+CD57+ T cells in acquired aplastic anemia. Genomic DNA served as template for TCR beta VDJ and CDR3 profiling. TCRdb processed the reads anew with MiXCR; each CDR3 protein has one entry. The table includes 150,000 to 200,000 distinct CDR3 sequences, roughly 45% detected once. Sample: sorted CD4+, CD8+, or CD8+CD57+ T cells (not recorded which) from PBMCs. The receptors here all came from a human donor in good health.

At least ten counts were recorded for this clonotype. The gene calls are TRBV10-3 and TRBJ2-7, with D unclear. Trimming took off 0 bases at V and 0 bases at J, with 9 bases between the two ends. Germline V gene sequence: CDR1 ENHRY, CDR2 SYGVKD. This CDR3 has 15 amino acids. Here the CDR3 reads CAISESARISYEQYF. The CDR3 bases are TGTGCCATCAGTGAGTCGGCCCGGATCTCCTACGAGCAGTACTTC.

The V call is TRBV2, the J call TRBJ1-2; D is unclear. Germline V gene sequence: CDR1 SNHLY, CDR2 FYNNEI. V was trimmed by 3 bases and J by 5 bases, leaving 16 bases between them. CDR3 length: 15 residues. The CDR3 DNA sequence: TGTGCCAGCAGTGAGCAACTCATGGGCCTTTATGGCTACACCTTC. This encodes CASSEQLMGLYGYTF.

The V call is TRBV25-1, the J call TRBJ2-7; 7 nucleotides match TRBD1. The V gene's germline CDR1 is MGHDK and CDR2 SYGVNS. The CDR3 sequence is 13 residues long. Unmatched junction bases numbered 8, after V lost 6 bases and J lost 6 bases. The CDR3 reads CASSYDRVGEQYF. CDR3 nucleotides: TGTGCCAGCAGCTATGACAGGGTTGGCGAGCAGTACTTC.

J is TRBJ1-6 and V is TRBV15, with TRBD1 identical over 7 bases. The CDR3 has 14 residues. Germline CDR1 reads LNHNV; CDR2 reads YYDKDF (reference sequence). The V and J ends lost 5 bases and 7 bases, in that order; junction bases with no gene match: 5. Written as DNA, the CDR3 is TGTGCCACCAGCCCAGGGACAGTAAATTCACCCCTCCACTTT. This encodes CATSPGTVNSPLHF.

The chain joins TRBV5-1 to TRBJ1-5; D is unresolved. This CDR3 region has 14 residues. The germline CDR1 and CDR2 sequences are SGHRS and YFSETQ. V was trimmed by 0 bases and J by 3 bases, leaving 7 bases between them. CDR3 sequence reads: CASSLVPDNQPQHF. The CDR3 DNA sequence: TGCGCCAGCAGCTTGGTCCCTGACAATCAGCCCCAGCATTTT.

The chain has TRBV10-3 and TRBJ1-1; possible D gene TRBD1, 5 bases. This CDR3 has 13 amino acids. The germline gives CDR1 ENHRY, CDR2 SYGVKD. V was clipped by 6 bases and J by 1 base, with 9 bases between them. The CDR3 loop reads CAISGTENTEAFF. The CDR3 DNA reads TGTGCCATCAGCGGGACGGAGAACACTGAAGCTTTCTTT.

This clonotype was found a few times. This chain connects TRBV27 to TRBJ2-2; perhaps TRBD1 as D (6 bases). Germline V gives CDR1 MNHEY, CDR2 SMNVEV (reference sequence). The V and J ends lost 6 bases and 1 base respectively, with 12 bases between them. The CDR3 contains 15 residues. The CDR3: CASRTTRGNTGELFF. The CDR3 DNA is TGTGCCAGCAGGACGACCAGGGGGAACACCGGGGAGCTGTTTTTT.

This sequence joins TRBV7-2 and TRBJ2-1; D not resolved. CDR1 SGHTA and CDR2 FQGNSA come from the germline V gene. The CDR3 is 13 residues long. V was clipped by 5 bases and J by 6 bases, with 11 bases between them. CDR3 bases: TGTGCCAGCAGCCTCGGTACCGGCAATGAGCAGTTCTTC. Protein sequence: CASSLGTGNEQFF.

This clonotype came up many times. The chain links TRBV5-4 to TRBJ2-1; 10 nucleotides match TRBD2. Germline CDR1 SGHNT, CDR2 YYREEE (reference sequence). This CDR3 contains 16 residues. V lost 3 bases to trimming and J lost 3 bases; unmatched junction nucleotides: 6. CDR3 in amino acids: CASSSRTSGLYNEQFF. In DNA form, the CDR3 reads TGTGCCAGCAGCTCCAGGACTAGCGGTCTCTACAATGAGCAGTTCTTC.

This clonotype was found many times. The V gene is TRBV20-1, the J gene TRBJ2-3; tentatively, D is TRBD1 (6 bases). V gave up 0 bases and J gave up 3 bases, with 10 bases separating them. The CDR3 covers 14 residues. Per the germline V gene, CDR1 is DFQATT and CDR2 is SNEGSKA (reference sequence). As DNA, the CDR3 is TGCAGTGCTAGAGATGAGACAGGTACAGATACGCAGTATTTT. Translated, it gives CSARDETGTDTQYF.

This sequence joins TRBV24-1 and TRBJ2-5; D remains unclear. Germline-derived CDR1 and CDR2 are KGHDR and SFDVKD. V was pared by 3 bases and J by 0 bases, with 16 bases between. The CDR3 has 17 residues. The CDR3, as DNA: TGTGCCACCAGTGATAGTAGGCATTCCGGGTACCAAGAGACCCAGTACTTC. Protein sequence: CATSDSRHSGYQETQYF.

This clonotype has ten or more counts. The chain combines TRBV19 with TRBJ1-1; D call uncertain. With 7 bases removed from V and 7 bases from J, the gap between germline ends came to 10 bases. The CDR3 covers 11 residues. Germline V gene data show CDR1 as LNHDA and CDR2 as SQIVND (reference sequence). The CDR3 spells CASTGLGEAFF. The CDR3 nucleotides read TGTGCCAGTACCGGACTGGGTGAAGCTTTCTTT.

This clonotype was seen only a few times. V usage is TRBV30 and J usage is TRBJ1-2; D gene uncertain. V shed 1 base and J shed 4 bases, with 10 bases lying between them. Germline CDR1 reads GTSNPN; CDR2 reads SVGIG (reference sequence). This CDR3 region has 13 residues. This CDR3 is CAWSGKDPYGYTF. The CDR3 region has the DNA TGTGCCTGGAGTGGAAAGGACCCCTATGGCTACACCTTC.

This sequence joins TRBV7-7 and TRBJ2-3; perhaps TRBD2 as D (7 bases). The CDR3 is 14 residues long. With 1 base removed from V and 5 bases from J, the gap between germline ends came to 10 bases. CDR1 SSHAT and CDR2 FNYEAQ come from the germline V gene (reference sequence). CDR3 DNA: TGTGCCAGCAGCTTAGGGGGGGGCGGAGATACGCAGTATTTT. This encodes CASSLGGGGDTQYF.

The CDR3 loop reads CATSTDSNQPQHF. CDR3 coding DNA: TGTGCCACCAGTACGGATAGCAATCAGCCCCAGCATTTT. This chain joins TRBV24-1 and TRBJ1-5; D is uncertain. Germline V gene sequence: CDR1 KGHDR, CDR2 SFDVKD. There are 13 residues in the CDR3. Trimming took 6 bases from V and 0 from J, leaving 5 bases between them.

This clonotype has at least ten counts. CDR3 in DNA: TGCAGCGTTGACAGGGGCACTGAAGCTTTCTTT. This translates into CSVDRGTEAFF. The chain employs TRBV29-1 and TRBJ1-1; D is possibly TRBD1 (6 bases). Germline CDR1 reads SQVTM; CDR2 reads ANQGSEA. The CDR3 loop spans 11 amino acids. Trimming shortened V by 3 bases and J by 4 bases, and 6 bases separated the two germline ends.

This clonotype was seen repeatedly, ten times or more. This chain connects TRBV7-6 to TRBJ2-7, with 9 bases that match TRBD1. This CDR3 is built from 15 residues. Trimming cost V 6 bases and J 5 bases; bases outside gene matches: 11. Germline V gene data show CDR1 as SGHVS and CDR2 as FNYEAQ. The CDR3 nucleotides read TGTGCCAGCAGGTCCTCCGGGACAGGGCCCCACGAGCAGTACTTC. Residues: CASRSSGTGPHEQYF. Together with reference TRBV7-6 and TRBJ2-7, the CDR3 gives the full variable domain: GAGVSQSPRYKVTKRGQDVALRCDPISGHVSLYWYRQALGQGPEFLTYFNYEAQQDKSGLPNDRFSAERPEGSISTLTIQRTEQRDSAMYRCASRSSGTGPHEQYFGPGTRLTVT.

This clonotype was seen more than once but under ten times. CDR3 DNA: TGTGCCTGGAGGGGGTCCCCCACCGGGGAGCTGTTTTTT. This encodes CAWRGSPTGELFF. V usage is TRBV30 and J usage is TRBJ2-2; D call uncertain. This CDR3 comprises 13 residues. Between the trimmed V and J ends, which lost 3 bases and 4 bases, there was a span of 9 bases. Germline lookup yields CDR1 GTSNPN and CDR2 SVGIG (reference sequence).

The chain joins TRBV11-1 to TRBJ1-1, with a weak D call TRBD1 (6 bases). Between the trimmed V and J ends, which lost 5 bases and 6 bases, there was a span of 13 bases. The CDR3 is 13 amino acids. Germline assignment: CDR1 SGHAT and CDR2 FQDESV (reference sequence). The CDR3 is CASSTHREAEAFF. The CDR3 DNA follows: TGTGCCAGCAGCACCCACAGGGAGGCTGAAGCTTTCTTT.

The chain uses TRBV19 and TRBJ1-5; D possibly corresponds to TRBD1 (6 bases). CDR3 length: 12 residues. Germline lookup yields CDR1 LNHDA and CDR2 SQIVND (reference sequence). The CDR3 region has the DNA TGTGCTAGAACAGGGTCAGGCCAGCCCCAGCATTTT. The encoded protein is CARTGSGQPQHF. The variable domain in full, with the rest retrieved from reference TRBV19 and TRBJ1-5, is DGGITQSPKYLFRKEGQNVTLSCEQNLNHDAMYWYRQDPGQGLRLIYYSQIVNDFQKGDIAEGYSVSREKKESFPLTVTSAQKNPTAFYLCARTGSGQPQHFGDGTRLSIL.

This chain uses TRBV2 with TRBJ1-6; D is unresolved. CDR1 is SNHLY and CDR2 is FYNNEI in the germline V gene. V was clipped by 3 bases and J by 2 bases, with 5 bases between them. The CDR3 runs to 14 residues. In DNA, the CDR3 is TGTGCCAGCAGTGACAGGACCTATAATTCACCCCTCCACTTT. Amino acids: CASSDRTYNSPLHF.

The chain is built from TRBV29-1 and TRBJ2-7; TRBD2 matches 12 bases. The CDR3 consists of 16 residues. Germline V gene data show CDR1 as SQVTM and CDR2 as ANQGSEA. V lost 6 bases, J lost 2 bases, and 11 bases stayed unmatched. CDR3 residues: CSVRDSTSGGPYEQYF. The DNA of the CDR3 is TGCAGCGTCCGGGACAGTACTAGCGGGGGGCCCTACGAGCAGTACTTC.

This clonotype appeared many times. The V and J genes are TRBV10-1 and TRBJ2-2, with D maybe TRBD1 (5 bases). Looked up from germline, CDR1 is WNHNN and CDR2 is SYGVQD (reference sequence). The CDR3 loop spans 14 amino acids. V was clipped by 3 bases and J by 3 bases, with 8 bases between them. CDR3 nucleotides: TGCGCCAGCAGTGAAGGGGTCGACACCGGGGAGCTGTTTTTT. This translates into CASSEGVDTGELFF.

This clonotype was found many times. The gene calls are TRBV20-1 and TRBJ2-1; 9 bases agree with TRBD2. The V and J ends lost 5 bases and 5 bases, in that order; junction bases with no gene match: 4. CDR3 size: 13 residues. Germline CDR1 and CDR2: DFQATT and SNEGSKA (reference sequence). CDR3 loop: CSALGLAHNEQFF. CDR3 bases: TGCAGTGCTTTGGGACTAGCACACAATGAGCAGTTCTTC.

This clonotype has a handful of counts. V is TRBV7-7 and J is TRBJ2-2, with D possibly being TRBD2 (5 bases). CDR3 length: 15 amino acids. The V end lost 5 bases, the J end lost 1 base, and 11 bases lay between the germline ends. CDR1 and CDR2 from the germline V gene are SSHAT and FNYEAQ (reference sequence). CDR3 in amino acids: CASSPGLLNTGELFF. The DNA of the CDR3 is TGTGCCAGCAGCCCTGGACTCTTGAACACCGGGGAGCTGTTTTTT.

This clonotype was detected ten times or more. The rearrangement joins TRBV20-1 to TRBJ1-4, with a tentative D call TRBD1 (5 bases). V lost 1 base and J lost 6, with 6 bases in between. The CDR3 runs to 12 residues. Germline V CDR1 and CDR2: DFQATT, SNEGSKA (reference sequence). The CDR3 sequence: CSARGGDEKLFF. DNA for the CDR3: TGCAGTGCTAGAGGAGGGGATGAAAAACTGTTTTTT.

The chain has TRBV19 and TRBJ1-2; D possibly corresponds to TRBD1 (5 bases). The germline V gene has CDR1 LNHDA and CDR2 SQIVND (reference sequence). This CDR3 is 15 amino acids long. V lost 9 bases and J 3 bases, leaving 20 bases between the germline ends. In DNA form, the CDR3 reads TGTGCCAGCAGCGTCCGTCAAGGGGTTGACTATGGCTACACCTTC. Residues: CASSVRQGVDYGYTF.

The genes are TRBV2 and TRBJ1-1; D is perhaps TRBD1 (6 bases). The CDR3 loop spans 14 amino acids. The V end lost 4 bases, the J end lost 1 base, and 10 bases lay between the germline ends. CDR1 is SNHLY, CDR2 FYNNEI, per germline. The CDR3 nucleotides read TGTGCCAGCAGTGTGGGGGCGGGGAACACTGAAGCTTTCTTT. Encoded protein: CASSVGAGNTEAFF.

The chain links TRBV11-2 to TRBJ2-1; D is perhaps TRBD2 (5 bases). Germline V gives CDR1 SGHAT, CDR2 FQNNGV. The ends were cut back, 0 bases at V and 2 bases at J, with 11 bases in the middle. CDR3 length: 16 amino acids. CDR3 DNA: TGTGCCAGCAGCTTAGAGGACTTCCTCCCCTACAATGAGCAGTTCTTC. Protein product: CASSLEDFLPYNEQFF.

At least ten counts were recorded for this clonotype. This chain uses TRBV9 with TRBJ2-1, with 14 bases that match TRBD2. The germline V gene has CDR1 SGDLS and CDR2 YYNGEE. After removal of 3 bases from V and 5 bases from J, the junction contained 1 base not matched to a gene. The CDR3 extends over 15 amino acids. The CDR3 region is CASSAGLAGDNEQFF. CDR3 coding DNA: TGTGCCAGCAGCGCGGGACTAGCGGGGGACAATGAGCAGTTCTTC.